This TCR beta chain was identified in a study of blood T cells in healthy people across ages (dated by TCRdb to the mid-2010s). Describing the broader study: In model experiments, roughly one uniquely barcoded TCR beta cDNA molecule per two T cells was captured by template switching. To track age-related changes in TCR beta repertoire diversity, the study relied on deep sequencing normalized with unique cDNA molecular identifiers. Donors were grouped into four age groups: young (average approximately 15 years), middle-aged (39), aged (around 60) and long-lived (about 82). Donors of different ages were randomly distributed across sequencing lanes to avoid experimental bias. Using the same blood draw, the study looked at two additional independent replicas of 1 million unique cDNA reads for two donors, one aged 18 to 30 and the other aged 80 or older.

Paper-wide results and their limitations: Because the CMV infection status of the donors was unknown, age-related changes in expanded clonotypes may potentially have been confounded. Estimates of total diversity based on one million sequenced T cells were regarded as lower bounds and as underestimates. Because profiling used bulk unsorted PBMCs, naive and antigen-experienced compartments could not be compared conclusively. As age increased, observed TCR beta diversity per million T cells dropped in a roughly linear way, and a significant reduction was already evident by age roughly 40. Observed TCR beta diversity correlated strongly with the percentage of naive T cells measured by flow cytometry. Compared with the aged group, more naive CD4+ T cells, fewer expanded clones and increased TCR diversity were shown by the long-lived group, suggesting age selection.

CDR1 is given as LGHDT and CDR2 as YNNKEL, both from the germline V gene (reference sequence). From cysteine to phenylalanine, the CDR3 is 15 amino acids long. Only CDR3 DNA remains: 45 bases, in frame from the first base. Clipping removes 5 bases from V and 2 bases from J, with 8 as the unmatched junction base count. This clonotype has a handful of counts. There is no known antigen for this receptor. Base qualities are not recorded, but no much larger clone differs from it by a single base. The library was generated by 5' RACE. The data were produced on an Illumina HiSeq 2500. A second roughly 7 to 12 cycle PCR used a sample-barcoded 5' primer and a J-beta primer mix. A unique molecular identifier was introduced onto each TCR beta cDNA molecule by a template-switch 5' adaptor carrying 12 random nucleotides. Each sample yielded at least 3 million CDR3-containing paired-end reads. First-strand cDNA was synthesized from all RNA with the Mint cDNA synthesis kit, primed by a TRBC-specific oligonucleotide. Following uracil-DNA glycosylase treatment, a first 18-cycle PCR with universal primers M1SS and BC2_uni_R was performed on all cDNA. As for the authors' bioinformatics: Normalization of each sample was performed by random selection of 1 million high-quality reads, each carrying a distinct molecular identifier. Reads with shared molecular identifiers were discarded instead of being binned into consensus sequences. MiTCR, run with a Q25 quality threshold and the strictest error-elimination algorithm, handled CDR3 identification, clonotype clustering and error correction. A nonparametric unseen species model using Euler transformation provided a lower-bound estimate of total TCR beta diversity. In-frame beta chains were kept once TCRdb had trimmed the public reads at Q25 with fastp and called clones with MiXCR. Each record represents a unique CDR3 protein, reported with the most common genes and DNA among its rows. The V and J calls follow TCRdb's processing rather than the paper's. This sample lists around 650,000 distinct CDR3 sequences; around 41% were detected once. The ten most abundant clones make up 30% of the sample.

Systemically healthy Caucasian individuals from Russia, about 38 in total and aged roughly 6 to 100 years, were included as donors. Each donor gave about 9.8 milliliters of peripheral blood, drawn into EDTA-treated Vacutainer tubes. PBMCs were isolated by Ficoll-Paque density-gradient centrifugation, with at least 7 million obtained per sample. Total RNA, at least 6 micrograms per sample, was extracted from PBMCs with Trizol reagent. For every donor, an aliquot of PBMCs went through flow cytometry to measure the percentages of naive CD45RAhigh/CD27high T cells. The clonotype originates from a man older than 75 in good health. The chain is encoded by TRBV3-1 joined to TRBJ2-7; 8 bases in between match TRBD2. The sequencing sample was made of blood. The sequenced DNA is TGTGCCAGCAGCAAAAGCGGGAGCTCAACCTACGAGCAGTACTTC. Its product reads: CASSKSGSSTYEQYF.